One sample yielded the 23 T cell receptor beta chains listed below, sequenced in a study of CD8+ T cells in alopecia areata. After isolation, RNA underwent reverse transcription to generate cDNA as the sequencing template. TCRdb's copy holds only in-frame clones and misses some; the assay was immunoSEQ multiplex PCR. Among under 250,000 clones listed, more than 55% were seen once. Sequences were obtained from CD8+ T cells sorted from blood. The receptors come from a human donor in good health.

J is TRBJ2-1 and V is TRBV7-6; D is tentatively TRBD1 or TRBD2 (5 bases each). The CDR3 has 13 amino acids. V dropped 2 bases and J dropped 9 bases, with 11 bases sitting between them. CDR1 and CDR2 from the germline V gene are SGHVS and FNYEAQ. The CDR3 loop is CASSLSFGGEQFF. Written as DNA, the CDR3 is TGTGCCAGCAGCTTATCCTTTGGGGGTGAGCAGTTCTTC.

A few counts support this clone. V usage is TRBV29-1 and J usage is TRBJ2-7, with 8 bases lining up with TRBD1. The ends lost 4 bases at V and 2 bases at J; junction bases unmatched: 4. The CDR3 contains 13 residues. Germline values: CDR1 SQVTM, CDR2 ANQGSEA. CDR3 residues: CSVATGQAYEQYF. The CDR3 nucleotides read TGCAGCGTTGCAACGGGACAGGCCTACGAGCAGTACTTC.

The chain employs TRBV4-1 and TRBJ1-5; 9 bases match TRBD1. Germline-derived CDR1 and CDR2 are MGHRA and YSYEKL. There are 15 residues in the CDR3. The J segment lost 5 bases and the V segment lost 3 bases, leaving 5 bases of the junction unmatched. In DNA, the CDR3 is TGCGCCAGCAGCCAGAGGGACAGGGAGGATCAGCCCCAGCATTTT. Its protein is CASSQRDREDQPQHF.

This chain connects TRBV9 to TRBJ2-1; D not certain. The germline gives CDR1 SGDLS, CDR2 YYNGEE. With 3 bases removed from V and 6 bases from J, the gap between germline ends came to 10 bases. This CDR3 is built from 13 residues. The CDR3 region is CASSAPSRNEQFF. CDR3 in DNA: TGTGCCAGCAGCGCTCCGTCGCGCAATGAGCAGTTCTTC. Supplemented by reference TRBV9 and TRBJ2-1, the full variable domain reads DSGVTQTPKHLITATGQRVTLRCSPRSGDLSVYWYQQSLDQGLQFLIQYYNGEERAKGNILERFSAQQFPDLHSELNLSSLELGDSALYFCASSAPSRNEQFFGPGTRLTVL.

The chain links TRBV4-2 to TRBJ1-1; D not certain. Germline V gene data show CDR1 as LGHNA and CDR2 as YNFKEQ. This CDR3 has 12 amino acids. The germline V and J ends were trimmed by 3 bases and 1 base, with 3 bases remaining between them. The CDR3 is CASSHGNTEAFF. In nucleotides, the CDR3 is TGTGCCAGCAGCCACGGGAACACTGAAGCTTTCTTT.

This clone was seen a few times. The chain has TRBV14 and TRBJ2-7, with a weak D call TRBD1 (6 bases). Trimming stripped 1 base from V and 6 bases from J, with 10 bases between. This CDR3 is built from 13 residues. CDR1 and CDR2 from the germline V gene are SGHDN and FVKESK. The CDR3 sequence: CASSQVSRGEQYF. The CDR3 coding sequence is TGTGCCAGCAGCCAAGTTAGCAGGGGCGAGCAGTACTTC.

The rearrangement uses TRBV6-5 and TRBJ2-5; 9 nucleotides line up with TRBD1. Trimming at V came to 2 bases and at J to 5 bases, leaving 6 bases not matched to a gene. Germline CDR1 is MNHEY and CDR2 is SVGAGI. The CDR3 extends over 15 amino acids. CDR3 protein: CASSYGTGRDETQYF. DNA of the CDR3: TGTGCCAGCAGTTACGGGACAGGGAGGGACGAGACCCAGTACTTC.

The chain carries TRBV19 and TRBJ1-5; no clear D. This CDR3 is 15 amino acids long. Deletions cut 2 bases from V and 0 bases from J, with 8 bases between. Per germline, CDR1 LNHDA and CDR2 SQIVND (reference sequence). CDR3 DNA: TGTGCCAGTAGTATAAGCGGCTATAGCAATCAGCCCCAGCATTTT. Protein sequence: CASSISGYSNQPQHF. Full variable domain (missing parts from reference TRBV19 and TRBJ1-5): DGGITQSPKYLFRKEGQNVTLSCEQNLNHDAMYWYRQDPGQGLRLIYYSQIVNDFQKGDIAEGYSVSREKKESFPLTVTSAQKNPTAFYLCASSISGYSNQPQHFGDGTRLSIL.

This chain connects TRBV6-5 to TRBJ2-7; perhaps D is TRBD1 or TRBD2 (5 bases each). Trimming shortened V by 0 bases and J by 0 bases, and 9 bases separated the two germline ends. This CDR3 spans 15 amino acids. The germline V gene has CDR1 MNHEY and CDR2 SVGAGI. For the CDR3, the DNA is TGTGCCAGCAGTTACTCTCCAGGGAGCTCCTACGAGCAGTACTTC. Translating gives CASSYSPGSSYEQYF.

In this sample, this clone turned up a few times. The chain carries TRBV4-1 and TRBJ2-5; D is uncertain. Germline values: CDR1 MGHRA, CDR2 YSYEKL. The CDR3 totals 15 residues. With 4 bases removed from V and 0 bases from J, the gap between germline ends came to 12 bases. CDR3 coding DNA: TGCGCCAGCAGCCTCTCGGTGGGGTACCAAGAGACCCAGTACTTC. This encodes CASSLSVGYQETQYF.

The chain recombines TRBV2 with TRBJ1-2; D is uncertain. The germline V gene has CDR1 SNHLY and CDR2 FYNNEI. This CDR3 has 15 amino acids. V dropped 4 bases and J dropped 8 bases, with 20 bases sitting between them. The CDR3 DNA sequence: TGTGCCAGCAGTGGCCGGGCCTGGGAGGTGGAGGGCTACACCTTC. Translation gives CASSGRAWEVEGYTF. The variable domain in full, completed from reference TRBV2 and TRBJ1-2, reads EPEVTQTPSHQVTQMGQEVILRCVPISNHLYFYWYRQILGQKVEFLVSFYNNEISEKSEIFDDQFSVERPDGSNFTLKIRSTKLEDSAMYFCASSGRAWEVEGYTFGSGTRLTVV.

CDR3 sequence reads: CAIRATSAATDTQYF. The CDR3 nucleotides read TGTGCCATCAGGGCTACTAGCGCCGCCACAGATACGCAGTATTTT. This chain connects TRBV10-3 to TRBJ2-3; 7 bases align to TRBD2. This CDR3 is built from 15 residues. Germline lookup yields CDR1 ENHRY and CDR2 SYGVKD. V shed 6 bases, J shed 2 bases, and the junction held 8 bases outside the gene matches.

This clone showed up many times. V usage is TRBV27 and J usage is TRBJ2-1, with 9 bases that match TRBD1. Germline V lookup: CDR1 MNHEY, CDR2 SMNVEV (reference sequence). The CDR3 runs 16 residues. Trimming removed 0 bases from V and 9 bases from J; junction bases left unmatched: 9. Here the CDR3 reads CASSLSGTGFGGEQFF. Here the CDR3 DNA reads TGTGCCAGCAGTTTATCGGGGACAGGGTTCGGTGGTGAGCAGTTCTTC.

The rearrangement joins TRBV4-2 to TRBJ2-5, with D possibly called TRBD1 or TRBD2 (5 bases each). This CDR3 spans 16 amino acids. V was clipped by 3 bases and J by 2 bases, with 16 bases between them. Germline-derived CDR1 and CDR2 are LGHNA and YNFKEQ. The CDR3 loop reads CASSHLPGTSQETQYF. The CDR3 coding sequence is TGTGCCAGCAGCCATCTTCCGGGGACCTCGCAAGAGACCCAGTACTTC.

J is TRBJ2-5 and V is TRBV7-6; TRBD2 matches 8 bases. V was clipped by 1 base and J by 2 bases; unmatched bases: 3. Looked up from germline, CDR1 is SGHVS and CDR2 is FNYEAQ. This CDR3 has 15 amino acids. The CDR3 sequence is CASSLGTSGQETQYF. The CDR3 coding sequence is TGTGCCAGCAGCTTAGGAACTAGCGGACAAGAGACCCAGTACTTC.

The count of this clone is one. This chain links TRBV4-1 with TRBJ2-7; tentatively, D is TRBD1 or TRBD2 (5 bases each). This CDR3 spans 13 amino acids. V lost 9 bases and J 6 bases, leaving 18 bases between the germline ends. Germline V lookup: CDR1 MGHRA, CDR2 YSYEKL. CDR3 sequence: CARRARARGEQYF. DNA for the CDR3: TGCGCCAGAAGGGCCCGAGCGAGGGGCGAGCAGTACTTC.

The sample holds a few counts of this clone. This chain joins TRBV10-3 and TRBJ2-5, with D perhaps matching TRBD1 or TRBD2 (5 bases each). CDR1 is ENHRY, CDR2 SYGVKD, per germline. Trimming took 0 bases from V and 7 from J, leaving 15 bases between them. This CDR3 region has 15 residues. CDR3 amino acids: CAISESVGEKTTQYF. CDR3 coding DNA: TGTGCCATCAGTGAGTCAGTAGGGGAGAAAACGACCCAGTACTTC.

In its sample, this clone was seen once. The rearrangement uses TRBV5-4 and TRBJ1-2; D uncertain. Germline lookup yields CDR1 SGHNT and CDR2 YYREEE (reference sequence). The ends were cut back, 0 bases at V and 7 bases at J, with 4 bases in the middle. There are 11 residues in the CDR3. The CDR3 DNA reads as TGTGCCAGCAGCTTGGAGGCTGGCTACACCTTC. This encodes CASSLEAGYTF.

The chain has TRBV27 and TRBJ2-1; D may be TRBD1 (6 bases). V shed 3 bases and J shed 3 bases, with 12 bases lying between them. Germline CDR1 MNHEY, CDR2 SMNVEV (reference sequence). The CDR3 runs 15 residues. Written as DNA, the CDR3 is TGTGCCAGCAGTTTTCAGGGGACCATCTACAATGAGCAGTTCTTC. Protein product: CASSFQGTIYNEQFF.

This clone was counted a few times. V is TRBV5-6 and J is TRBJ2-1; D possibly corresponds to TRBD1 (5 bases). V shed 2 bases and J shed 7 bases, with 13 bases lying between them. The CDR3 spans 14 residues. Germline V gives CDR1 SGHDT, CDR2 YYEEEE. The CDR3 nucleotides read TGTGCCAGCAGCTTTGGCAGGGTGGAGAATGAGCAGTTCTTC. It yields the protein CASSFGRVENEQFF.

Concerning this clone itself: Other nucleotide sequences from this sample produce the same CDR3. The chain couples TRBV29-1 to TRBJ2-7; D is undetermined. The CDR3 is 12 residues long. Trimming left V 4 bases short and J 2 bases short, with 9 bases between. Germline V gene lookup returns CDR1 SQVTM and CDR2 ANQGSEA. The CDR3 region is CSVGDTTYEQYF. The CDR3 DNA follows: TGCAGCGTTGGAGACACTACCTACGAGCAGTACTTC.

This clone was seen more than once but under ten times. This rearrangement joins TRBV7-2 to TRBJ2-3, with 9 bases lining up with TRBD1. Trimming took 5 bases from V and 6 from J; bases not matched to a gene: 9. The germline V gene has CDR1 SGHTA and CDR2 FQGNSA. The CDR3 has 15 residues. Written as DNA, the CDR3 is TGTGCCAGCAGCCGGGACAGGGCGACTGGGGATACGCAGTATTTT. Its translation is CASSRDRATGDTQYF.

The chain combines TRBV9 with TRBJ2-6; D might be TRBD1 or TRBD2, each matching 5 bases. The germline CDR1 and CDR2 sequences are SGDLS and YYNGEE. This CDR3 has 15 amino acids. Trimming took 3 bases from V and 1 from J, leaving 8 bases between them. The CDR3 region has the DNA TGTGCCAGCAGCGGCGAGGGGTCTGGGGCCAACGTCCTGACTTTC. Translating it yields CASSGEGSGANVLTF.